This T cell receptor beta chain was recovered during a study of T cells in Graves' hyperthyroidism and ophthalmopathy. General study findings and limits: Blood also contained most expanded thyroid clonotypes above 0.001.

Only one count was recorded for this clonotype. Its antigen is unknown. RNA transcripts provided the source from which TCR beta CDR3 regions were amplified. An initial round of RT-PCR targeting the TCR CDR3 relied on the HTBI primer set. TCRdb reprocessed the multiplex PCR reads with MiXCR, giving one entry per CDR3 protein. The sample shows about 530,000 distinct CDR3 sequences, roughly a sixth of them seen only once. Trimming removed 6 bases from V and 3 bases from J; junction bases left unmatched: 11. The germline gives CDR1 MDHEN, CDR2 SYDVKM. The CDR3 is 16 residues long. For ophthalmopathy patients, the Clinical Activity Score was at least 3 and the NOSPECS grade at least 4; duration was under 3 months.

This receptor was identified in a young woman with Graves' ophthalmopathy. Sequenced material: blood. The chain has TRBV28 and TRBJ2-5; 9 bases are shared with TRBD1. The CDR3 reads CASRPRRDRVEETQYF. Here the CDR3 DNA reads TGTGCCAGCAGACCCAGACGGGACAGGGTAGAAGAGACCCAGTACTTC.